This TCR beta chain stems from a study of CXCR3-negative and CXCR3-positive naive CD8 T cells. Study outcomes and limitations: Memory CD8+ cells had much lower diversity, and both naive subsets had comparably high diversity.

As concerns this clonotype: As yet, its antigen is unknown.

Within the CD8+ T cell compartment, naive cells were CD45RO-CCR7+CD27+CD95-. This CDR3 has 15 residues. In germline, CDR1 is LGHNA, CDR2 YNFKEQ. UMI-labeled TRB cDNA libraries were prepared by 5' RACE. One entry per CDR3 protein, without DNA, is what TCRdb gives after re-calling the 5' RACE reads. The sample data list around 96,000 distinct CDR3 sequences. Input material: naive CXCR3- CD8+ T cells from blood. Regarding subset: CD45RO-CCR7+CD27+CD95- naive CD8+ T cells lacking CXCR3 (TNR3-). This rearrangement joins TRBV4-2 to TRBJ1-1; the TRBD1 assignment by TCRdb is unverifiable without DNA. This clonotype originated in a human donor in good health. Some clones in this sample may be carry-over from other donors' samples. The chain's CDR3 is CASSQPEQGGTEAFF.